These T cell receptor beta chains were read from a single sample in a study of beta chain features in type 1 diabetes. The repertoire was sequenced with immunoSEQ multiplex PCR; TCRdb's copy has only in-frame clones and lacks some. The table shows roughly 350,000 clones, with roughly a tenth occurring only once. The source material was central memory CD4+ T cells from blood. The origin of the receptors is a man aged 25 to 45 with type 1 diabetes. CDR3s leave out the opening cysteine and the closing phenylalanine or tryptophan.

V gene: TRBV12-5
J gene: TRBJ1-2
CDR3 protein: ASGLEAYGYT

V gene: TRBV29-1
J gene: TRBJ2-5
CDR3 protein: SVRRAVETQY

V gene: TRBV25-1
J gene: TRBJ2-1
CDR3 protein: ASSLPGQGENEQF

V gene: TRBV10-3
J gene: TRBJ1-5
CDR3 protein: ASSVRGQSNQPQH

V gene: TRBV19
J gene: TRBJ1-5
CDR3 protein: ASSVQGVNQPQH

V gene: TRBV4-3
J gene: TRBJ2-7
CDR3 protein: ASSRDRTGLYEQY

V gene: TRBV18
J gene: TRBJ1-1
CDR3 protein: ASSRSGGSMNTEAF

V gene: TRBV7-9
J gene: TRBJ1-6
CDR3 protein: ASSSYPGQGYSPLH

V gene: TRBV2
J gene: TRBJ2-7
CDR3 protein: ASSYRAFYRDRQYEQY

V gene: TRBV18
J gene: TRBJ2-2
CDR3 protein: ASSPVGGGRNTGELF

V gene: TRBV28
J gene: TRBJ1-2
CDR3 protein: ASSLVPGRYGYT

V gene: TRBV5-1
J gene: TRBJ2-3
CDR3 protein: ASSLAGGPRTDTQY

V gene: TRBV7-9
J gene: TRBJ2-3
CDR3 protein: ASSHSGVQDTQY

V gene: TRBV16
J gene: TRBJ1-5
CDR3 protein: ASSQFAGSANQPQH

V gene: TRBV4-3
J gene: TRBJ2-2
CDR3 protein: ASSQRLAGEYGELF

V gene: TRBV5-1
J gene: TRBJ2-2
CDR3 protein: ASSAGHGNTGELF

V gene: TRBV27
J gene: TRBJ2-1
CDR3 protein: ASSFRADEQF

V gene: TRBV2
J gene: TRBJ2-7
CDR3 protein: ASSSGTGSIYEQY

V gene: TRBV29-1
J gene: TRBJ2-4
CDR3 protein: SVVGTGRGNIQY

V gene: TRBV21-1
J gene: TRBJ2-7
CDR3 protein: ASSKAQTESSYEQY

V gene: TRBV7-3
J gene: TRBJ1-2
CDR3 protein: ASSLMGQGLGGYT

V gene: TRBV30
J gene: TRBJ2-7
CDR3 protein: AWSVGGTTYEQY

V gene: TRBV29-1
J gene: TRBJ1-2
CDR3 protein: SVNGQANYGYT

V gene: TRBV6-6
J gene: TRBJ1-1
CDR3 protein: ASSYSTMGGGNEAF

V gene: TRBV6-1
J gene: TRBJ2-3
CDR3 protein: ASSALDRALTDTQY

V gene: TRBV4-2
J gene: TRBJ2-5
CDR3 protein: ASSRYLASQETQY

V gene: TRBV11-3
J gene: TRBJ2-3
CDR3 protein: ASSPTSDTQY

V gene: TRBV6-1
J gene: TRBJ2-5
CDR3 protein: ASSRTAGETQY

V gene: TRBV18
J gene: TRBJ2-7
CDR3 protein: ASSPRGQGSYEQY

V gene: TRBV7-3
J gene: TRBJ2-5
CDR3 protein: ASSLDLWSETQY

V gene: TRBV9
J gene: TRBJ2-6
CDR3 protein: ASRRDTSGANVLT

V gene: TRBV2
J gene: TRBJ1-5
CDR3 protein: ASTVTGNQPQH

V gene: TRBV28
J gene: TRBJ1-2
CDR3 protein: ASSSSGQTNYGYT

V gene: TRBV6-5
J gene: TRBJ2-7
CDR3 protein: ASWEVGGSYEQY

V gene: TRBV7-2
J gene: TRBJ2-7
CDR3 protein: ASSLGGQVTYEQY

V gene: TRBV5-1
J gene: TRBJ1-1
CDR3 protein: ASSFGGFTEAF

V gene: TRBV7-3
J gene: TRBJ1-5
CDR3 protein: ASSLTGGGAQPQH

V gene: TRBV5-4
J gene: TRBJ2-3
CDR3 protein: ASSLIGGRGADTQY

V gene: TRBV28
J gene: TRBJ1-1
CDR3 protein: ASSPPGGRYTEAF

V gene: TRBV7-9
J gene: TRBJ1-3
CDR3 protein: ASSSALPRGTLGNTIY

V gene: TRBV5-1
J gene: TRBJ1-3
CDR3 protein: ASSLTMAGNTIY

V gene: TRBV7-9
J gene: TRBJ2-3
CDR3 protein: ASSFVLSTDTQY

V gene: TRBV7-2
J gene: TRBJ2-3
CDR3 protein: ASSFSGGDTDTQY

V gene: TRBV9
J gene: TRBJ2-7
CDR3 protein: ASSPSPVDTHEQY

V gene: TRBV19
J gene: TRBJ2-7
CDR3 protein: ASSIARESSYEQY

V gene: TRBV4-1
J gene: TRBJ2-5
CDR3 protein: ASSQEQFQETQY

V gene: TRBV4-3
J gene: TRBJ2-7
CDR3 protein: ASSQGTGDSYEQY

V gene: TRBV4-3
J gene: TRBJ1-3
CDR3 protein: ASSQETISGNTIY

V gene: TRBV7-3
J gene: TRBJ2-1
CDR3 protein: ASSSLAGFRRDEQF

V gene: TRBV6-5
J gene: TRBJ1-1
CDR3 protein: AISENTEAF

V gene: TRBV7-2
J gene: TRBJ2-1
CDR3 protein: ASSSVAGANEQF

V gene: TRBV30
J gene: TRBJ1-3
CDR3 protein: AWFKGRLSGNTIY

V gene: TRBV6-6
J gene: TRBJ1-1
CDR3 protein: ASSYSRGTEAF

V gene: TRBV13
J gene: TRBJ2-2
CDR3 protein: ASSLVAGELF

V gene: TRBV10-2
J gene: TRBJ1-3
CDR3 protein: ASSGATGNTIY

V gene: TRBV4-1
J gene: TRBJ1-5
CDR3 protein: ASSQVQPGGNQPQH

V gene: TRBV7-2
J gene: TRBJ1-1
CDR3 protein: ASSLRIGTEAF

V gene: TRBV6-1
J gene: TRBJ2-1
CDR3 protein: ASTPDPRVGQF

V gene: TRBV27
J gene: TRBJ2-7
CDR3 protein: ASSFSGENYEQY